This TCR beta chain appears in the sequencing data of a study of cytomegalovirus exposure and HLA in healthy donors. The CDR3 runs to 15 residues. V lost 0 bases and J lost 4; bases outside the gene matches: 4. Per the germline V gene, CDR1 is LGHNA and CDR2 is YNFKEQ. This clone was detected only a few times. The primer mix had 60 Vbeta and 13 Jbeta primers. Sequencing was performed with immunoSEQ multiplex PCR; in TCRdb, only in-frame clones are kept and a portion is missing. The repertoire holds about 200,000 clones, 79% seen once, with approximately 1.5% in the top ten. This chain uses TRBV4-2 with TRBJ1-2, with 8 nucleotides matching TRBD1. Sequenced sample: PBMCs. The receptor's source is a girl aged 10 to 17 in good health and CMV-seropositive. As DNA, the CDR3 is TGTGCCAGCAGCCAAGAGGACAGGGTGGGCTATGGCTACACCTTC. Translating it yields CASSQEDRVGYGYTF.